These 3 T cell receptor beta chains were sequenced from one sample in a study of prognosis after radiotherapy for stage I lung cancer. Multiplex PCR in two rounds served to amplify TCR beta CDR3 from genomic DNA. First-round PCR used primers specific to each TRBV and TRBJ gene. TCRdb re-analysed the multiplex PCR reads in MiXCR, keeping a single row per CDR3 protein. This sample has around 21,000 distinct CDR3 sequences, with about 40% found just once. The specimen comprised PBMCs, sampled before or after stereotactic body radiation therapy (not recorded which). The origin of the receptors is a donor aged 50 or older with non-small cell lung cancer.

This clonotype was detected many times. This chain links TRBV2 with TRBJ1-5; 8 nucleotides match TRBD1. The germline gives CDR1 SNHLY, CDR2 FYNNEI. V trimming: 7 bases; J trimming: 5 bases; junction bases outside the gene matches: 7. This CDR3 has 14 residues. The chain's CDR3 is CASNPQGVHQPQHF. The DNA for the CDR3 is TGTGCCAGCAACCCACAGGGGGTTCATCAGCCCCAGCATTTT.

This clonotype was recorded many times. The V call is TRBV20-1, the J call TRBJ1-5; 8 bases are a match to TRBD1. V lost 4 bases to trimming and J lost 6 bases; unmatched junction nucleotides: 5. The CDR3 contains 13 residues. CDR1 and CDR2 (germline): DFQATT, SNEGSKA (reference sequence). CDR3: CSAMDRVGQPQHF. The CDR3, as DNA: TGCAGTGCTATGGACAGGGTTGGTCAGCCCCAGCATTTT.

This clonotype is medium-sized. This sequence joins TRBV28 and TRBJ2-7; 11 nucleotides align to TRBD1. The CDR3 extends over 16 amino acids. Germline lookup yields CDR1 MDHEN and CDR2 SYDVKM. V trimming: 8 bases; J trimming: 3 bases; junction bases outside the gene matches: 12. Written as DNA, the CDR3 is TGTGCCAGCGGGACAGGGGGATTGGCGGGAGTCTACGAGCAGTACTTC. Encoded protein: CASGTGGLAGVYEQYF. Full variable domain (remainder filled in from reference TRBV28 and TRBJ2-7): DVKVTQSSRYLVKRTGEKVFLECVQDMDHENMFWYRQDPGLGLRLIYFSYDVKMKEKGDIPEGYSVSREKKERFSLILESASTNQTSMYLCASGTGGLAGVYEQYFGPGTRLTVT.